This T cell receptor (beta chain) derives from a study of somatic mutations in cytotoxic T cells in rheumatoid arthritis. Study overall: Before any treatment began, about 27 ml EDTA peripheral blood was collected from patients right after diagnosis.

Study-wide results and caveats: Statistical analysis of the slight TRBV07 underrepresentation in rheumatoid arthritis patients did not adjust for multiple comparisons. Of around 60 patients, fewer than 10 had a largest CD8+ clone that exceeded 20% of CD8+ cells.

This clone occurred a few times. Its specificity is not known. Produced via immunoSEQ multiplex PCR; TCRdb's table is partial and in-frame only. The sample lists roughly 20,000 clones, 65% to 85% occurring once. Between the trimmed V and J ends, which lost 2 bases and 5 bases, there was a span of 9 bases. This CDR3 is built from 13 residues. The germline gives CDR1 LNHDA, CDR2 SQIVND (reference sequence). The origin of this receptor is an adult with rheumatoid arthritis. Sequencing was performed on CD8+ T cells sorted from blood. The chain combines TRBV19 with TRBJ1-1; tentative D call: TRBD1 (6 bases). The CDR3 spells CASSILGGTEAFF. CDR3 DNA: TGTGCCAGTAGTATATTAGGGGGGACTGAAGCTTTCTTT.